The rows below give T cell receptor beta chains drawn from one sample of a study of blood T cell repertoires in COVID-19. Assay: immunoSEQ multiplex PCR; the TCRdb copy retains only in-frame clones and omits some. The table has fewer than 250,000 clones, roughly 80% seen once. What was sequenced was peripheral blood. The receptors come from a woman aged 45-65 years with acute or convalescent COVID-19. CDR3s include the opening cysteine and the closing phenylalanine or tryptophan. The D gene is left open where the match is weak. Clone size, where shown, is once, few, many, or a class for clones that have expanded.

clone size: .
J gene: TRBJ2-2
D gene: .
V gene: TRBV5-1
CDR3 DNA: TGCGCCAGCACCTCAACAGGGACGACCGGGGAGCTGTTTTTT
CDR3 protein: CASTSTGTTGELFF

clone size: .
J gene: TRBJ2-5
D gene: .
V gene: TRBV10-3
CDR3 DNA: TGTGCCATCAGTGAAACCGGGTCTGAAGAGACCCAGTACTTC
CDR3 protein: CAISETGSEETQYF

clone size: .
J gene: TRBJ2-5
D gene: .
V gene: TRBV19
CDR3 DNA: TGTGCCAGTAGTATAGATCGTCTGGGGGCAGGTGAGACCCAGTACTTC
CDR3 protein: CASSIDRLGAGETQYF

clone size: .
J gene: TRBJ2-5
D gene: .
V gene: TRBV9
CDR3 DNA: TGTGCCAGCAGCGGTATACAAGAGACCCAGTACTTC
CDR3 protein: CASSGIQETQYF

clone size: .
J gene: TRBJ2-2
D gene: TRBD1
V gene: TRBV27
CDR3 DNA: TGTGCCAGCAGTTCTCCGACAGGGGGCTTACAGGGCACCGGGGAGCTGTTTTTT
CDR3 protein: CASSSPTGGLQGTGELFF

clone size: .
J gene: TRBJ2-1
D gene: .
V gene: TRBV9
CDR3 DNA: TGTGCCAGCAGCATGAGGACAGTCGACAATGAGCAGTTCTTC
CDR3 protein: CASSMRTVDNEQFF

clone size: .
J gene: TRBJ2-1
D gene: TRBD2
V gene: TRBV19
CDR3 DNA: TGTGCCAGTAGTCGAACGGTACTAGCGAAATACAATGAGCAGTTCTTC
CDR3 protein: CASSRTVLAKYNEQFF

clone size: .
J gene: TRBJ2-3
D gene: .
V gene: TRBV4-1
CDR3 DNA: TGCGCCAGCAGCCAAGGTTCTGGGCCAGATACGCAGTATTTT
CDR3 protein: CASSQGSGPDTQYF

clone size: once
J gene: TRBJ2-1
D gene: TRBD1
V gene: TRBV7-9
CDR3 DNA: TGTGCCAGCAGCTTAGGATCGACAGGGGGGAATGAGCAGTTCTTC
CDR3 protein: CASSLGSTGGNEQFF

clone size: .
J gene: TRBJ2-1
D gene: .
V gene: TRBV11-1
CDR3 DNA: TGTGCCAGCAGCTTAAACGGGGTCGGTGAGCAGTTCTTC
CDR3 protein: CASSLNGVGEQFF

clone size: .
J gene: TRBJ1-2
D gene: TRBD1
V gene: TRBV6-2/TRBV6-3
CDR3 DNA: TGTGCCAGCAGCCCCCTGGGAGGGACAGGTGGCTACACCTTC
CDR3 protein: CASSPLGGTGGYTF

clone size: .
J gene: TRBJ2-1
D gene: TRBD2
V gene: TRBV3-1/TRBV3-2
CDR3 DNA: TGTGCCAGCAGCCAAACTAGCGGGGGGTTCGATGAGCAGTTCTTC
CDR3 protein: CASSQTSGGFDEQFF

clone size: .
J gene: TRBJ2-3
D gene: .
V gene: TRBV30
CDR3 DNA: TGTGCCTGGAGTACCCGAACGGGGGCAGATACGCAGTATTTT
CDR3 protein: CAWSTRTGADTQYF

clone size: .
J gene: TRBJ1-1
D gene: .
V gene: TRBV27
CDR3 DNA: TGTGCCAGCAGTTCGCTTCTAAACACTGAAGCTTTCTTT
CDR3 protein: CASSSLLNTEAFF

clone size: .
J gene: TRBJ2-3
D gene: .
V gene: TRBV27
CDR3 DNA: TGTGCCAGCAGTTTTTACTGGGCAGACACAGATACGCAGTATTTT
CDR3 protein: CASSFYWADTDTQYF

clone size: .
J gene: TRBJ2-1
D gene: .
V gene: TRBV9
CDR3 DNA: TGTGCCAGCAGCGTAGCAGATAGCGGACACAATGAGCAGTTCTTC
CDR3 protein: CASSVADSGHNEQFF

clone size: .
J gene: TRBJ1-5
D gene: .
V gene: TRBV12-3/TRBV12-4
CDR3 DNA: TGTGCCAGCAGTTTTAGTAGCAATCAGCCCCAGCATTTT
CDR3 protein: CASSFSSNQPQHF

clone size: .
J gene: TRBJ1-1
D gene: TRBD1
V gene: TRBV4-1
CDR3 DNA: TGCGCCAGCAGCCAACCAACAGGGACAGGCATGAACACTGAAGCTTTCTTT
CDR3 protein: CASSQPTGTGMNTEAFF

clone size: .
J gene: TRBJ1-5
D gene: .
V gene: TRBV7-9
CDR3 DNA: TGTGCCAGCAGCCCGTTGGGGGCAGGTCAGCCCCAGCATTTT
CDR3 protein: CASSPLGAGQPQHF

clone size: .
J gene: TRBJ1-5
D gene: TRBD1
V gene: TRBV4-1
CDR3 DNA: TGCGCCAGCAGCCAAGATTATTTGCAGGGGGGTCAGCCCCAGCATTTT
CDR3 protein: CASSQDYLQGGQPQHF

clone size: .
J gene: TRBJ1-2
D gene: .
V gene: TRBV5-1
CDR3 DNA: TGCGCCAGTAATCACAGGAGCTCTAACTATGGCTACACCTTC
CDR3 protein: CASNHRSSNYGYTF

clone size: .
J gene: TRBJ1-5
D gene: .
V gene: TRBV2
CDR3 DNA: TGTGCCAGCAGTGATTTTCAGGGTGGAAGTCAGCCCCAGCATTTT
CDR3 protein: CASSDFQGGSQPQHF

clone size: .
J gene: TRBJ1-4
D gene: TRBD1
V gene: TRBV25-1
CDR3 DNA: TGTGCCAGCAGTGACGACGGGACAGCAACTAATGAAAAACTGTTTTTT
CDR3 protein: CASSDDGTATNEKLFF

clone size: .
J gene: TRBJ2-7
D gene: .
V gene: TRBV5-1
CDR3 DNA: TGCGCCAGCAGCTTTGATGCCAGGGTATTCGACGAGCAGTACTTC
CDR3 protein: CASSFDARVFDEQYF

clone size: .
J gene: TRBJ1-2
D gene: .
V gene: TRBV6-5
CDR3 DNA: TGTGCCAGCAGTTACAGAACTATTGGCTACACCTTC
CDR3 protein: CASSYRTIGYTF

clone size: .
J gene: TRBJ2-7
D gene: TRBD1
V gene: TRBV27
CDR3 DNA: TGTGCCAGCAGCCGACAGGGGTTCACCTACGAGCAGTACTTC
CDR3 protein: CASSRQGFTYEQYF

clone size: once
J gene: TRBJ2-1
D gene: TRBD2
V gene: TRBV11-2
CDR3 DNA: TGTGCCAGCAGCTTTACCGGGACTAGCGGGGGGTCTGAGCAGTTCTTC
CDR3 protein: CASSFTGTSGGSEQFF

clone size: .
J gene: TRBJ2-7
D gene: TRBD1
V gene: TRBV6-5
CDR3 DNA: TGTGCCAGCAGTTACTCGAACAGGGGGCCAGTCACCGAGCAGTACTTC
CDR3 protein: CASSYSNRGPVTEQYF

clone size: once
J gene: TRBJ2-7
D gene: TRBD1
V gene: TRBV19
CDR3 DNA: TGTGCCAGTGGACAGGGGAAAGCTTACGAGCAGTACTTC
CDR3 protein: CASGQGKAYEQYF

clone size: once
J gene: TRBJ1-2
D gene: .
V gene: TRBV3-1/TRBV3-2
CDR3 DNA: TGTGCCAGCAGCCCCGAGAATATGGACTATGGCTACACCTTC
CDR3 protein: CASSPENMDYGYTF

clone size: .
J gene: TRBJ2-3
D gene: TRBD1
V gene: TRBV7-9
CDR3 DNA: TGTGCCACCACCGGGACAGGGAGCACAGATACGCAGTATTTT
CDR3 protein: CATTGTGSTDTQYF

clone size: .
J gene: TRBJ2-7
D gene: TRBD2
V gene: TRBV3-1/TRBV3-2
CDR3 DNA: TGTGCCAGCAGCCAAGGGCGGGAGTTCGAGCAGTACTTC
CDR3 protein: CASSQGREFEQYF

clone size: .
J gene: TRBJ2-7
D gene: TRBD2
V gene: TRBV2
CDR3 DNA: TGTGCCAGCAGTGATTCGGCTAGCGGGAGATTCTACGAGCAGTACTTC
CDR3 protein: CASSDSASGRFYEQYF

clone size: once
J gene: TRBJ1-1
D gene: .
V gene: TRBV11-1
CDR3 DNA: TGTGCCAGCAGCTTAGAGCTCTACACTGAAGCTTTCTTT
CDR3 protein: CASSLELYTEAFF

clone size: .
J gene: TRBJ2-1
D gene: .
V gene: TRBV6-6
CDR3 DNA: TGTGCCAGCAGTTACCCCGACAAGATAAATGAGCAGTTCTTC
CDR3 protein: CASSYPDKINEQFF

clone size: .
J gene: TRBJ2-7
D gene: .
V gene: TRBV7-3
CDR3 DNA: TGTGCCAGCAGCCCCGGACAGTCCTACGAGCAGTACTTC
CDR3 protein: CASSPGQSYEQYF

clone size: .
J gene: TRBJ1-2
D gene: TRBD1
V gene: TRBV2
CDR3 DNA: TGTGCCAGCATTGCCGGGACAGGGGCATCGTATGGCTACACCTTC
CDR3 protein: CASIAGTGASYGYTF

clone size: .
J gene: TRBJ2-7
D gene: TRBD1
V gene: TRBV28
CDR3 DNA: TGTGCCAGCTATGGGACAGGGAGGTACGAGCAGTACTTC
CDR3 protein: CASYGTGRYEQYF

clone size: once
J gene: TRBJ1-6
D gene: TRBD1
V gene: TRBV28
CDR3 DNA: TGTGCCACACAGGGGGCTGCTAATTCACCCCTCCACTTT
CDR3 protein: CATQGAANSPLHF

clone size: .
J gene: TRBJ2-3
D gene: TRBD2
V gene: TRBV9
CDR3 DNA: TGTGCCAGCAGCTCCCAGACTAGCGGGGACGTGGATACGCAGTATTTT
CDR3 protein: CASSSQTSGDVDTQYF

clone size: .
J gene: TRBJ1-1
D gene: TRBD1
V gene: TRBV6-5
CDR3 DNA: TGTGCCTCCTCAGTGGGGGACAGGGGAGTTTTCTTT
CDR3 protein: CASSVGDRGVFF

clone size: .
J gene: TRBJ1-2
D gene: TRBD1
V gene: TRBV16
CDR3 DNA: TGTGCCAGCAGCCAATCCGGACAGGGCCTCTATGGCTACACCTTC
CDR3 protein: CASSQSGQGLYGYTF

clone size: once
J gene: TRBJ2-2
D gene: TRBD1
V gene: TRBV7-9
CDR3 DNA: TGTGCCAGCAGCGCGGGACAGGAGAACACCGGGGAGCTGTTTTTT
CDR3 protein: CASSAGQENTGELFF

clone size: .
J gene: TRBJ2-3
D gene: .
V gene: TRBV5-8
CDR3 DNA: TGTGCCAGCAGCTTTACCAAGTCAACGAGGAGCACAGATACGCAGTATTTT
CDR3 protein: CASSFTKSTRSTDTQYF

clone size: .
J gene: TRBJ1-1
D gene: TRBD1
V gene: TRBV5-6
CDR3 DNA: TGTGCCAGCAGAGCTACCTCAGCCGGGACAGAGAACACTGAAGCTTTCTTT
CDR3 protein: CASRATSAGTENTEAFF

clone size: once
J gene: TRBJ1-4
D gene: .
V gene: TRBV5-6
CDR3 DNA: TGTGCCAGCACCGGGGGGGTAACTAATGAAAAACTGTTTTTT
CDR3 protein: CASTGGVTNEKLFF

clone size: .
J gene: TRBJ1-4
D gene: .
V gene: TRBV19
CDR3 DNA: TGTGCCAGTAGATCTGGCAGTTCTAATGAAAAACTGTTTTTT
CDR3 protein: CASRSGSSNEKLFF

clone size: .
J gene: TRBJ1-2
D gene: .
V gene: TRBV6-5
CDR3 DNA: TGTGCCAGCAGTACGCAGGGGTATGGCTACACCTTC
CDR3 protein: CASSTQGYGYTF

clone size: .
J gene: TRBJ2-7
D gene: TRBD2
V gene: TRBV5-1
CDR3 DNA: TGCGCCAGCAGCTCGACTAGCGGGGTTGGGGAGCAGTACTTC
CDR3 protein: CASSSTSGVGEQYF

clone size: once
J gene: TRBJ1-1
D gene: .
V gene: TRBV25-1
CDR3 DNA: TGTGCCAGCATGCCCGGACAGAACACTGAAGCTTTCTTT
CDR3 protein: CASMPGQNTEAFF

clone size: .
J gene: TRBJ2-7
D gene: .
V gene: TRBV11-2
CDR3 DNA: TGTGCCAGCAGCTTAGGACTTCCTTACGAGCAGTACTTC
CDR3 protein: CASSLGLPYEQYF

clone size: .
J gene: TRBJ1-2
D gene: TRBD1
V gene: TRBV10-3
CDR3 DNA: TGTGCCATCAGTGAGGACGGACAGGCCCCTCACTATGGCTACACCTTC
CDR3 protein: CAISEDGQAPHYGYTF

clone size: few
J gene: TRBJ2-7
D gene: TRBD2
V gene: TRBV6-5
CDR3 DNA: TGTGCCAGCAGTTACCGAGAGGGGCTAGCGGGCGAGCAGTACTTC
CDR3 protein: CASSYREGLAGEQYF

clone size: .
J gene: TRBJ2-5
D gene: TRBD2
V gene: TRBV3-1/TRBV3-2
CDR3 DNA: TGTGCCAGCAGCCATCTGACTAGCGCCCAAGAGACCCAGTACTTC
CDR3 protein: CASSHLTSAQETQYF

clone size: .
J gene: TRBJ1-6
D gene: TRBD1
V gene: TRBV4-1
CDR3 DNA: TGCGCCAGCAGCCAACAGGACAGGCGGCTCTATAATTCACCCCTCCACTTT
CDR3 protein: CASSQQDRRLYNSPLHF

clone size: few
J gene: TRBJ1-5
D gene: .
V gene: TRBV10-3
CDR3 DNA: TGTGCCATCAGTGAGTCGACGGGGGGTCAGCCCCAGCATTTT
CDR3 protein: CAISESTGGQPQHF

clone size: .
J gene: TRBJ1-4
D gene: .
V gene: TRBV18
CDR3 DNA: TGTGCCAGCTCACAGGACAGTTATAATGAAAAACTGTTTTTT
CDR3 protein: CASSQDSYNEKLFF

clone size: .
J gene: TRBJ2-7
D gene: TRBD1
V gene: TRBV7-3
CDR3 DNA: TGTGCCAGCAGCTTAACCCACCGGGACAGGGTTTACTTC
CDR3 protein: CASSLTHRDRVYF

clone size: .
J gene: TRBJ1-2
D gene: .
V gene: TRBV5-6
CDR3 DNA: TGTGCCAGCAGCTTTGGGGGCGTGGATGGCTACACCTTC
CDR3 protein: CASSFGGVDGYTF